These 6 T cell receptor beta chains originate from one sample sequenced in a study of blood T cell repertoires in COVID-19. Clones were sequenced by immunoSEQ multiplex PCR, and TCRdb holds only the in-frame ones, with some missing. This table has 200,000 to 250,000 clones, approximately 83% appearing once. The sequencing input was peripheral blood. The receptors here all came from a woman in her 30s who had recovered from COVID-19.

The CDR3 DNA is TGTGCCAGCAGCGTAGCGGGAGTGTACAATGAGCAGTTCTTC. Translated, it gives CASSVAGVYNEQFF. The chain has TRBV9 and TRBJ2-1, with a possible D match to TRBD2 (6 bases). With 0 bases removed from V and 4 bases from J, the gap between germline ends came to 8 bases. Germline lookup yields CDR1 SGDLS and CDR2 YYNGEE. This CDR3 contains 14 residues.

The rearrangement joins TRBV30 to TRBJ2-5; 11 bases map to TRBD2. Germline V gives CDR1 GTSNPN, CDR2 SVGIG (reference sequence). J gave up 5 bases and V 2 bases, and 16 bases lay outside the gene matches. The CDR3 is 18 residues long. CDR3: CAWSQARTTSGRYETQYF. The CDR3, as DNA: TGTGCCTGGAGTCAGGCCCGGACCACTAGCGGGAGATATGAGACCCAGTACTTC.

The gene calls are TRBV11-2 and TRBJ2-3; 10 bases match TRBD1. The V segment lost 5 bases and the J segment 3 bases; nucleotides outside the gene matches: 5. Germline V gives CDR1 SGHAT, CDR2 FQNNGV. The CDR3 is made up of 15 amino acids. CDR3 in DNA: TGTGCCAGCAGCCCTCCGGGACAGGGGACAGATACGCAGTATTTT. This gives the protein CASSPPGQGTDTQYF.

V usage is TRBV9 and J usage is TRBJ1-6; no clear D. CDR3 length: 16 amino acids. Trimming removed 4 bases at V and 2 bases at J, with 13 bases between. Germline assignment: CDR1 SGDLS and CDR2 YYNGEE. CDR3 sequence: CASSQLGEPYNSPLHF. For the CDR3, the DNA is TGTGCCAGCAGCCAACTCGGGGAGCCCTATAATTCACCCCTCCACTTT.

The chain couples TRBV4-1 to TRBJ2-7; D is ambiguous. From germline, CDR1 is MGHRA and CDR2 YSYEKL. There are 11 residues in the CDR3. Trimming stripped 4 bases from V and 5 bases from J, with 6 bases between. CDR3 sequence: CASSRGNEQYF. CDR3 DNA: TGCGCCAGCAGCCGAGGCAACGAGCAGTACTTC.

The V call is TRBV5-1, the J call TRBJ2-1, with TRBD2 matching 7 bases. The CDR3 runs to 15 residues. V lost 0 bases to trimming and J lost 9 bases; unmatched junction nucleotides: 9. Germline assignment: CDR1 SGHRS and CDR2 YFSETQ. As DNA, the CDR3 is TGCGCCAGCAGCTTGGGGGCGGGAGCTTTCGGTGAGCAGTTCTTC. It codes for CASSLGAGAFGEQFF.